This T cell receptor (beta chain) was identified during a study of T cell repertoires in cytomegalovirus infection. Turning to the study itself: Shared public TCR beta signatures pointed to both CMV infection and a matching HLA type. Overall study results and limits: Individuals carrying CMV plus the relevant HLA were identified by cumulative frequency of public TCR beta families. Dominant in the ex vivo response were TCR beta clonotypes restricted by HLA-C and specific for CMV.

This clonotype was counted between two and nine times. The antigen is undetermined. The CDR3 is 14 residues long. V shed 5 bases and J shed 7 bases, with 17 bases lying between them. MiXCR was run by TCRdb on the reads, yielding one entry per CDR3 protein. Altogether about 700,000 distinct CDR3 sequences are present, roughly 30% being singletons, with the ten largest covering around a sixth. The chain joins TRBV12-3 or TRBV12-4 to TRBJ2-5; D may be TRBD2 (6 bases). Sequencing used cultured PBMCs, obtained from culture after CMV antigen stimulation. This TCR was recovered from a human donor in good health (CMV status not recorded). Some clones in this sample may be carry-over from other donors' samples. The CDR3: CASSRAGRSGTQYF. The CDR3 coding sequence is TGTGCCAGCAGTCGGGCGGGGCGTTCGGGGACCCAGTACTTC.